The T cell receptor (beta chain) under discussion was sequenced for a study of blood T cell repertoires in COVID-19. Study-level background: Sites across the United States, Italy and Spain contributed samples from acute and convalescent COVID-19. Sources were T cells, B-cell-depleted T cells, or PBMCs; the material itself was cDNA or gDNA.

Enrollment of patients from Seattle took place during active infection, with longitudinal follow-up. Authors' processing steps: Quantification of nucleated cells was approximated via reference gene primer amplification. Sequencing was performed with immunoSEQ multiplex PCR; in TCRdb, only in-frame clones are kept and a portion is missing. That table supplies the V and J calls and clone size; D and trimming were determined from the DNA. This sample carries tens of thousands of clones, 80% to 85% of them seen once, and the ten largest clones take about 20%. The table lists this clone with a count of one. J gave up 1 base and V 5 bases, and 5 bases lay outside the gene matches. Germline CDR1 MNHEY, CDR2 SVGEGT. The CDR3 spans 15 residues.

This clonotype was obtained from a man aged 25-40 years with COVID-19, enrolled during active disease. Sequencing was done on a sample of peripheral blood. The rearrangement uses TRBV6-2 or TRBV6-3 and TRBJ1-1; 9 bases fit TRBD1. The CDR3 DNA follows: TGTGCCAGCAGTCCCCCGACAGGGGGGAACACTGAAGCTTTCTTT. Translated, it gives CASSPPTGGNTEAFF.